This T cell receptor beta chain was captured by sequencing in a study of OX40 agonist ivuxolimab in advanced cancers. Across the study: Patients achieving partial responses numbered three: one hepatocellular carcinoma case and two cutaneous melanoma cases. Study-wide results and caveats: Relatively little clonal expansion, among the lowest observed, appeared in partial responders at 0.1-3.0 mg/kg. At 0.1 to 3.0 mg/kg and by week 6, clonal expansion occurred in CD4+ and CD8+ blood T cells.

Samples were taken at baseline and on day 1 of cycles 4 and 7. The assay was immunoSEQ multiplex PCR, and TCRdb's table has in-frame clones only and misses some. The sample consists of 55,000 to 75,000 clones, around 81% of them appearing once. Regarding this clone: Its antigen is not known.

Germline V gene lookup returns CDR1 GTSNPN and CDR2 SVGIG (reference sequence). This CDR3 comprises 16 residues. V lost 0 bases, J lost 0 bases, and 15 bases lay in between. The specimen comprised CD4+ or CD8+ T cells sorted from blood, sampled in a trial of the OX40 agonist ivuxolimab. The rearrangement links TRBV30 to TRBJ2-7, with D perhaps matching TRBD2 (6 bases). The clonotype comes from an adult with an advanced solid tumor such as melanoma, head and neck, liver or kidney cancer. This CDR3 reads CAWSVRLGTVSYEQYF. Written as DNA, the CDR3 is TGTGCCTGGAGTGTACGTCTAGGGACTGTCTCCTACGAGCAGTACTTC.